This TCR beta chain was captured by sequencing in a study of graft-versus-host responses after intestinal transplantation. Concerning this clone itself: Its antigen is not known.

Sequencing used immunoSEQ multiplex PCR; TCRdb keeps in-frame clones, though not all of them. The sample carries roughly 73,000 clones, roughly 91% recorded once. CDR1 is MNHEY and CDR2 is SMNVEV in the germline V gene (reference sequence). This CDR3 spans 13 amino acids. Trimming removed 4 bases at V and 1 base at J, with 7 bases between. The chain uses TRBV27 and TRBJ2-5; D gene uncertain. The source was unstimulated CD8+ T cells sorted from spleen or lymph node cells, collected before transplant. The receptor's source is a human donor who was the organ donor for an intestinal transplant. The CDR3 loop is CASSSLSQETQYF. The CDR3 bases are TGTGCCAGCAGTTCCCTCTCCCAAGAGACCCAGTACTTC.